The 19 T cell receptor beta chains below all came from one sample that was sequenced in a study of cytomegalovirus exposure and HLA in healthy donors. This PCR relied on a set of 60 Vbeta primers and 13 Jbeta primers. Measured with immunoSEQ multiplex PCR; TCRdb has only the in-frame clones, and not every one. Of 150,000 or so clones listed, 60% to 85% are singletons. The sequenced sample consisted of PBMCs. The receptors come from a man aged 40-49 years in good health and CMV-seropositive.

This chain links TRBV27 with TRBJ1-1; maybe TRBD1 (5 bases). V shed 6 bases and J shed 4 bases, with 9 bases lying between them. This CDR3 is built from 12 residues. Looked up from germline, CDR1 is MNHEY and CDR2 is SMNVEV (reference sequence). In DNA, the CDR3 is TGTGCCAGCAGGCGGGGGGGCACTGAAGCTTTCTTT. Translation gives CASRRGGTEAFF.

This chain uses TRBV6-5 with TRBJ1-3, with D possibly matching TRBD1 (5 bases). This CDR3 is built from 15 residues. Trimming took 4 bases from V and 1 from J, leaving 11 bases between them. Germline V gives CDR1 MNHEY, CDR2 SVGAGI. The DNA for the CDR3 is TGTGCCAGCAGTTGGGGCCTAGGGTCTGGAAACACCATATATTTT. This translates into CASSWGLGSGNTIYF.

Here the CDR3 reads CASSFDTAYGYTF. The CDR3 nucleotides read TGTGCCAGCAGCTTTGACACAGCATATGGCTACACCTTC. V is TRBV11-2 and J is TRBJ1-2; no reliable D call. Looked up from germline, CDR1 is SGHAT and CDR2 is FQNNGV. The CDR3 totals 13 residues. V gave up 3 bases and J gave up 5 bases, with 10 bases separating them. The full variable domain, its missing parts supplied by reference TRBV11-2 and TRBJ1-2, is EAGVAQSPRYKIIEKRQSVAFWCNPISGHATLYWYQQILGQGPKLLIQFQNNGVVDDSQLPKDRFSAERLKGVDSTLKIQPAKLEDSAVYLCASSFDTAYGYTFGSGTRLTVV.

V is TRBV30 and J is TRBJ2-3; 7 bases fit TRBD2. The V gene end was trimmed by 4 bases and the J gene end by 1 base; junction bases not matched to a gene: 8. There are 15 residues in the CDR3. CDR1 and CDR2 from the germline V gene are GTSNPN and SVGIG (reference sequence). The CDR3 sequence is CAWNNGGRGTDTQYF. Here the CDR3 DNA reads TGTGCCTGGAACAATGGGGGGAGGGGCACAGATACGCAGTATTTT.

The V and J genes are TRBV5-1 and TRBJ2-2, with D possibly TRBD1 on 5 matching bases. V dropped 2 bases and J dropped 3 bases, with 11 bases sitting between them. The length of the CDR3 is 15 residues. Germline V CDR1 and CDR2: SGHRS, YFSETQ. CDR3 residues: CASSFRALDTGELFF. The CDR3 nucleotides read TGCGCCAGCAGCTTCAGGGCTTTGGACACCGGGGAGCTGTTTTTT.

The chain couples TRBV5-1 to TRBJ2-1, with 7 bases aligning to TRBD2. This CDR3 contains 15 residues. CDR1 and CDR2 (germline): SGHRS, YFSETQ. V lost 1 base to trimming and J lost 1 base; unmatched junction nucleotides: 2. This chain's CDR3 is CASSLSAGSYNEQFF. For the CDR3, the DNA is TGCGCCAGCAGCTTGTCAGCGGGATCCTACAATGAGCAGTTCTTC.

The rearrangement uses TRBV18 and TRBJ2-3; weak D call: TRBD2 (6 bases). The CDR3 sequence is 15 residues long. Between the trimmed V and J ends, which lost 3 bases and 0 bases, there was a span of 10 bases. CDR1 is KGHSH and CDR2 is LQKENI in the germline V gene. The CDR3, as DNA: TGTGCCAGCTCACCGAGAGGGACTAGCACAGATACGCAGTATTTT. Residues: CASSPRGTSTDTQYF.

CDR3 region: CASSPGSGLDTQYF. The CDR3 DNA reads as TGTGCCAGCAGTCCGGGTAGCGGGTTGGATACGCAGTATTTT. The chain is built from TRBV25-1 and TRBJ2-3; 7 bases align to TRBD2. CDR1 and CDR2 (germline): MGHDK, SYGVNS. Trimming cost V 5 bases and J 6 bases; bases outside gene matches: 8. The CDR3 has 14 residues.

V is TRBV5-4 and J is TRBJ2-7; D might be TRBD2 (6 bases). V was shortened by 5 bases and J by 3 bases, with 15 bases between the two germline ends. CDR1 and CDR2 (germline): SGHNT, YYREEE (reference sequence). The CDR3 covers 14 residues. The CDR3 nucleotides are TGTGCCAGCAGTCCTGGCGGGACGGGCTACGAGCAGTACTTC. Translated: CASSPGGTGYEQYF.

CDR3 in amino acids: CASSLFSTANYGYTF. For the CDR3, the DNA is TGTGCCAGCAGCTTATTCAGCACAGCCAACTATGGCTACACCTTC. The V call is TRBV7-2, the J call TRBJ1-2; D is unresolved. CDR3 length equals 15 residues. Germline V gene lookup returns CDR1 SGHTA and CDR2 FQGNSA. V was clipped by 2 bases and J by 2 bases, with 12 bases between them.

V gene TRBV18 combines with J gene TRBJ2-3; D gene unclear. The CDR3 totals 15 residues. The V end was cut by 3 bases, the J end by 3 bases, with 13 bases between. The germline CDR1 and CDR2 sequences are KGHSH and LQKENI. The CDR3 here is CASSPRGLATDTQYF. The CDR3 region has the DNA TGTGCCAGCTCACCGAGAGGTCTTGCGACAGATACGCAGTATTTT. Complete variable domain (other parts from reference TRBV18 and TRBJ2-3): NAGVMQNPRHLVRRRGQEARLRCSPMKGHSHVYWYRQLPEEGLKFMVYLQKENIIDESGMPKERFSAEFPKEGPSILRIQQVVRGDSAAYFCASSPRGLATDTQYFGPGTRLTVL.

This clone was seen only once. The rearrangement uses TRBV7-9 and TRBJ1-2, with D possibly TRBD1 on 5 matching bases. Germline assignment: CDR1 SEHNR and CDR2 FQNEAQ (reference sequence). The CDR3 has 15 amino acids. V dropped 2 bases and J dropped 3 bases, with 13 bases sitting between them. The CDR3 region has the DNA TGTGCCAGCAGCTTATCGAGCAGGGTGGACTATGGCTACACCTTC. It codes for CASSLSSRVDYGYTF. Using reference TRBV7-9 and TRBJ1-2 for the parts outside the CDR3, the full variable domain is DTGVSQNPRHKITKRGQNVTFRCDPISEHNRLYWYRQTLGQGPEFLTYFQNEAQLEKSRLLSDRFSAERPKGSFSTLEIQRTEQGDSAMYLCASSLSSRVDYGYTFGSGTRLTVV.

The chain employs TRBV5-1 and TRBJ2-3, with 9 bases fitting TRBD2. V gave up 1 base and J gave up 5 bases; unmatched junction bases: 5. The CDR3 spans 15 residues. Germline loops: CDR1 SGHRS, CDR2 YFSETQ. The CDR3 reads CASSLNGGGGDTQYF. DNA of the CDR3: TGCGCCAGCAGCTTGAATGGCGGGGGGGGAGATACGCAGTATTTT.

The chain joins TRBV6-1 to TRBJ2-3; D may be TRBD2 (6 bases). V lost 11 bases and J lost 4, with 16 bases in between. The CDR3 is 13 amino acids. The V gene's germline CDR1 is MNHNS and CDR2 SASEGT. The CDR3 DNA follows: TGTGCCCGATCCCGGGGGTGGGCAGATACGCAGTATTTT. This encodes CARSRGWADTQYF.

A few counts support this clone. The chain employs TRBV9 and TRBJ2-1, with a possible D match to TRBD2 (6 bases). The CDR3 is 16 residues long. Germline values: CDR1 SGDLS, CDR2 YYNGEE. Trimming took off 2 bases at V and 1 base at J, with 13 bases between the two ends. The CDR3 sequence is CASSVFAGTSYNEQFF. CDR3 sequence (DNA): TGTGCCAGCAGCGTGTTTGCGGGAACGTCCTACAATGAGCAGTTCTTC.

The chain links TRBV27 to TRBJ1-6; 7 bases align to TRBD1. Germline V lookup: CDR1 MNHEY, CDR2 SMNVEV (reference sequence). The CDR3 has 16 amino acids. With V trimmed by 5 bases and J by 7 bases, 11 bases remained unmatched. The CDR3: CASSRSPGQRNSPLHF. CDR3 coding DNA: TGTGCCAGCAGTCGGTCCCCGGGACAGAGAAATTCACCCCTCCACTTT.

V gene TRBV7-4 combines with J gene TRBJ1-3; D is perhaps TRBD1 (6 bases). The CDR3 extends over 17 amino acids. Germline assignment: CDR1 SGHVT and CDR2 SQSDAQ. V was shortened by 5 bases and J by 4 bases, with 21 bases between the two germline ends. As DNA, the CDR3 is TGTGCCAGCAGCCTGACAGGCCTACTCCCTACAGGAAACACCATATATTTT. Translating gives CASSLTGLLPTGNTIYF. The full variable domain, completed using reference TRBV7-4 and TRBJ1-3, is GAGVSQSPRYKVAKRGRDVALRCDSISGHVTLYWYRQTLGQGSEVLTYSQSDAQRDKSGRPSGRFSAERPERSVSTLKIQRTEQGDSAVYLCASSLTGLLPTGNTIYFGEGSWLTVV.

As DNA, the CDR3 is TGTGCCAGCTCAGCCGGGACAGTTAGCAATCAGCCCCAGCATTTT. It codes for CASSAGTVSNQPQHF. This chain connects TRBV18 to TRBJ1-5; 7 nucleotides match TRBD1. The V gene end was trimmed by 5 bases and the J gene end by 0 bases; junction bases not matched to a gene: 4. The CDR3 extends over 15 amino acids. Per the germline V gene, CDR1 is KGHSH and CDR2 is LQKENI. Full variable domain (remainder filled in from reference TRBV18 and TRBJ1-5): NAGVMQNPRHLVRRRGQEARLRCSPMKGHSHVYWYRQLPEEGLKFMVYLQKENIIDESGMPKERFSAEFPKEGPSILRIQQVVRGDSAAYFCASSAGTVSNQPQHFGDGTRLSIL.

The rearrangement links TRBV15 to TRBJ2-4; D possibly corresponds to TRBD2 (5 bases). Trimming left V 5 bases short and J 0 bases short, with 8 bases between. The CDR3 spans 14 residues. CDR1 LNHNV and CDR2 YYDKDF come from the germline V gene (reference sequence). In DNA form, the CDR3 reads TGTGCCACCAGCGGACTCGTAGCCAAAAACATTCAGTACTTC. This gives the protein CATSGLVAKNIQYF.